This T cell receptor (beta chain) is from a study of shared clonotypes between healthy human individuals. Study as a whole: The donor pool was made up of a couple of women and a few men aged 18 to 49.

TCRdb keeps only in-frame clones here, not all; method: immunoSEQ multiplex PCR. The sample includes nearly 500,000 clones, about three quarters seen only once; the top ten take around 13%. Whole-study findings and limits: It was only blood that was sampled, and tissue repertoires likely differ.

This clone was seen at least ten times. Its antigen is still unknown. Sequencing used PBMCs. This receptor was obtained from a woman aged 35 to 49 in good health. Some clones in this sample may be carry-over from other donors' samples.

Written as DNA, the CDR3 is TGTGCCAGCAGCCCCTTCGAAGGCCCCTACAATGAGCAGTTCTTC. It translates to CASSPFEGPYNEQFF. This chain links TRBV11-3 with TRBJ2-1, with D unresolved. Trimming took 5 bases from V and 2 from J, leaving 13 bases between them. Germline V gene data show CDR1 as SGHNT and CDR2 as YENEEA. The CDR3 runs 15 residues.